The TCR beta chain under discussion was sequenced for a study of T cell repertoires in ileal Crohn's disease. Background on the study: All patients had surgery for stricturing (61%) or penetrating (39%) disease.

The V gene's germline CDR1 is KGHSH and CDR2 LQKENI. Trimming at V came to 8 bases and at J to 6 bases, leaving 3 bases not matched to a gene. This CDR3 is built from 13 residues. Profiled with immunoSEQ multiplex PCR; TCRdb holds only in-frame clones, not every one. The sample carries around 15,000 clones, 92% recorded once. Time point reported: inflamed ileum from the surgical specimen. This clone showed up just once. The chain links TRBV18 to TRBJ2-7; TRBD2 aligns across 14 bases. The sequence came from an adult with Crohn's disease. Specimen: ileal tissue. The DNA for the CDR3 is TGTGCCAGCCGTGGACTAGCGGGGGGCGAGCAGTACTTC. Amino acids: CASRGLAGGEQYF.